This T cell receptor (beta chain) was sequenced during a study of radiation and T cells in renal cell carcinoma. Unmatched junction bases numbered 8, after V lost 7 bases and J lost 8 bases. The CDR3 spans 13 residues. Germline V gene lookup returns CDR1 MNHNS and CDR2 SASEGT. Time point described: blood 4 weeks post-SBRT, at nephrectomy. Treatment defined: 15 Gy SBRT to primary tumor, nephrectomy 4 weeks later. This renal cell carcinoma was of the clear cell type. On this clone: The antigen is undetermined.

Assay: immunoSEQ multiplex PCR; the TCRdb copy retains only in-frame clones and omits some. This sample carries 150,000 to 200,000 clones, 88% of them seen once, and the ten largest clones take 10% to 12%. Findings and caveats of the study: No pretreatment tumor biopsies were available for baseline clonotypes. In blood, top tumor clones expanded by 2 weeks, shrinking by 4.

The rearrangement links TRBV6-1 to TRBJ1-2; 9 bases fit TRBD1. The sequence was collected from a woman aged 50 to 60 with renal cell carcinoma. Source: blood, taken from a patient whose treatment included radiotherapy and nephrectomy. The CDR3 nucleotides are TGTGCCAGCACCACGGACAGGGGCCAAGGCTACACCTTC. Its protein product is CASTTDRGQGYTF.